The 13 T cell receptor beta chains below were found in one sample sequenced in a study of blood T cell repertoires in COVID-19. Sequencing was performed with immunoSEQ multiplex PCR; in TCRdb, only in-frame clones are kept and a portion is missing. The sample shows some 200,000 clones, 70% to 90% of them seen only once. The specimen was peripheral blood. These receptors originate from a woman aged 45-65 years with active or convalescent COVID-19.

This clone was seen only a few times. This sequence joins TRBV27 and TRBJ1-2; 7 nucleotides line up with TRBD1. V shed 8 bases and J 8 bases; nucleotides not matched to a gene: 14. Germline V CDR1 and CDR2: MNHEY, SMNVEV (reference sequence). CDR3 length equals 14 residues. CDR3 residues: CASGSRDRTEGYTF. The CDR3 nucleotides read TGTGCCAGCGGTAGTCGGGACAGAACAGAAGGCTACACCTTC.

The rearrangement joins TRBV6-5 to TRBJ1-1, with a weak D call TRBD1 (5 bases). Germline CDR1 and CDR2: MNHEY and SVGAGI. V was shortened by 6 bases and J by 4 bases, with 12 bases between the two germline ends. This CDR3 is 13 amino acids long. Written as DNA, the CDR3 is TGTGCCAGCAGAAAAACGGGGGGCACTGAAGCTTTCTTT. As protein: CASRKTGGTEAFF.

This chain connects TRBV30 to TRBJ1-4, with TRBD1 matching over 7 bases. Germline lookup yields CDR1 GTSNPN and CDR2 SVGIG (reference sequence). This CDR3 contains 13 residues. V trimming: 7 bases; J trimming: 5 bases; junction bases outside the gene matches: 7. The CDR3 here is CASSDRRNEKLFF. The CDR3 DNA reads TGTGCCTCATCGGACAGGCGGAATGAAAAACTGTTTTTT.

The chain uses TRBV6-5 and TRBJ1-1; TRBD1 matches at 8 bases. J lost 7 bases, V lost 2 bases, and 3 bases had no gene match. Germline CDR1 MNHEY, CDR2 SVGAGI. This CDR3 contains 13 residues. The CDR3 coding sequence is TGTGCCAGCAGTTACCACGGACAGGGTGAAGCTTTCTTT. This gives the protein CASSYHGQGEAFF.

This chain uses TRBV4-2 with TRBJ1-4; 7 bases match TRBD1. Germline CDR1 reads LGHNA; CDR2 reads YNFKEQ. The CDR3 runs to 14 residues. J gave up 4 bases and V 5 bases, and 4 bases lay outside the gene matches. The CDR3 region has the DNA TGTGCCAGCAGCTCGGGACAGAATAATGAAAAACTGTTTTTT. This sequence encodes CASSSGQNNEKLFF.

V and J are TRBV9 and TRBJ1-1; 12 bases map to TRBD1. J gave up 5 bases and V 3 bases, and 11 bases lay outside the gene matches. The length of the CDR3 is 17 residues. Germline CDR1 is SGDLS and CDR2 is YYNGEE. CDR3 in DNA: TGTGCCAGCAGCGCCGGGGACAGGGGGCGATCTGATACTGAAGCTTTCTTT. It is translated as CASSAGDRGRSDTEAFF.

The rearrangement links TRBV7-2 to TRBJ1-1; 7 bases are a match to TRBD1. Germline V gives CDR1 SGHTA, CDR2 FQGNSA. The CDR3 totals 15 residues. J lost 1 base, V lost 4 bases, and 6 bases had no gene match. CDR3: CASSSRTGPNTEAFF. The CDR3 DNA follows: TGTGCCAGCAGCTCCCGGACAGGTCCGAACACTGAAGCTTTCTTT.

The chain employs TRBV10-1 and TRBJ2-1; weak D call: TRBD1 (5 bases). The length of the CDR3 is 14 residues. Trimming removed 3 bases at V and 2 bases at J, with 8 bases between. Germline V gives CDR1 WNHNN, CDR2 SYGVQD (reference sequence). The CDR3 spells CASSEQATYNEQFF. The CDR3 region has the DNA TGCGCCAGCAGTGAACAGGCGACCTACAATGAGCAGTTCTTC.

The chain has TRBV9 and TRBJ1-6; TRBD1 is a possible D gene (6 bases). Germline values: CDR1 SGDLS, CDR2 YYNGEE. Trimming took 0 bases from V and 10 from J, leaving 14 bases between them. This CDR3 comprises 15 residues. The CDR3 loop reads CASSVAPQGGSPLHF. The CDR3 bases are TGTGCCAGCAGCGTAGCTCCACAGGGCGGGTCACCCCTCCACTTT.

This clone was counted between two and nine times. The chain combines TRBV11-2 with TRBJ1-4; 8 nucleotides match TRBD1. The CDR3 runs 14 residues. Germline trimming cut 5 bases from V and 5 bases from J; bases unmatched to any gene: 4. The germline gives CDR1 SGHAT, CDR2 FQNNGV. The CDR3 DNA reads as TGTGCCAGCAGCCCTCGACAGGGGAATGAAAAACTGTTTTTT. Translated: CASSPRQGNEKLFF.

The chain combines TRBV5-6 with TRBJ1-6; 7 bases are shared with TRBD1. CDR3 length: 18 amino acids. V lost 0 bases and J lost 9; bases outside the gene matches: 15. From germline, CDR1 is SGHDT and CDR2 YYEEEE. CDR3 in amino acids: CASSLGPPRQGSVSPLHF. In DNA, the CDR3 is TGTGCCAGCAGCTTGGGCCCCCCGAGACAGGGATCGGTTTCACCCCTCCACTTT. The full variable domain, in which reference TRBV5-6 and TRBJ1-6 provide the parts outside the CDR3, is DAGVTQSPTHLIKTRGQQVTLRCSPKSGHDTVSWYQQALGQGPQFIFQYYEEEERQRGNFPDRFSGHQFPNYSSELNVNALLLGDSALYLCASSLGPPRQGSVSPLHFGNGTRLTVT.

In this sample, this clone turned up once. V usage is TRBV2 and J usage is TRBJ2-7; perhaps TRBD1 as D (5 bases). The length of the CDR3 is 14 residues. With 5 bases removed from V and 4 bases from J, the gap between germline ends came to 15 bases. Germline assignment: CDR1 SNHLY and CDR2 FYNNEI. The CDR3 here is CASSLATEPYEQYF. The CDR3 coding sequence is TGTGCCAGCAGTTTGGCGACAGAACCGTACGAGCAGTACTTC.

In DNA form, the CDR3 reads TGCGCCAGCAGAGACCCCACAGGGGGAACTGAAGCTTTCTTT. Translated: CASRDPTGGTEAFF. This chain joins TRBV10-2 and TRBJ1-1; the match to TRBD1 covers 8 bases. CDR1 is WSHSY and CDR2 is SAAADI in the germline V gene. J lost 5 bases, V lost 6 bases, and 8 bases had no gene match. The CDR3 consists of 14 residues.